Following are 22 T cell receptor beta chains from one sample sequenced in a study of T cells after yellow fever vaccination (dated by TCRdb to about 2019). According to the study, the label for this sample's treatment or condition signals: live attenuated yellow fever vaccine strain. Libraries were built with 5' RACE. The sequencer listed for this sample is Illumina HiSeq 2500. The public sequencing data were trimmed at Q25 with fastp and processed into clonotypes with MiXCR by TCRdb, which kept only in-frame beta chains. Under each unique CDR3 protein, matching rows form one entry showing the most common genes and DNA. For this sample the table gives just under 600,000 distinct CDR3 sequences, of which less than 15% were detected only once. Around an eighth of the sample lies in the top ten. The sequencing used PBMCs, collected on the day of the yellow fever booster vaccination. These receptors were obtained from a man under 40 who received the YFV17D yellow fever vaccine.

The rearrangement links TRBV5-4 to TRBJ2-1, with 9 bases identical to TRBD2. The length of the CDR3 is 17 residues. Germline trimming cut 0 bases from V and 0 bases from J; bases unmatched to any gene: 4. Germline V CDR1 and CDR2: SGHNT, YYREEE (reference sequence). CDR3 in amino acids: CASSLAGSGSSYNEQFF. DNA for the CDR3: TGTGCCAGCAGCTTGGCAGGTAGCGGGAGCTCCTACAATGAGCAGTTCTTC.

The V gene is TRBV20-1, the J gene TRBJ2-7; 9 bases are shared with TRBD2. V shed 0 bases, J shed 3 bases, and the junction held 6 bases outside the gene matches. Germline V CDR1 and CDR2: DFQATT, SNEGSKA (reference sequence). This CDR3 region has 15 residues. The CDR3 protein is CSARDRHSGGYEQYF. In DNA, the CDR3 is TGCAGTGCTAGAGATCGGCATAGCGGGGGCTACGAGCAGTACTTC.

V is TRBV4-3 and J is TRBJ2-3, with TRBD2 identical over 10 bases. The germline V gene has CDR1 LGHNA and CDR2 YSLEER. The CDR3 sequence is 17 residues long. V lost 2 bases, J lost 3 bases, and 8 bases stayed unmatched. The CDR3 region is CASSQSVGLAPTDTQYF. DNA of the CDR3: TGCGCCAGCAGCCAATCGGTGGGACTAGCGCCTACAGATACGCAGTATTTT.

The chain recombines TRBV20-1 with TRBJ2-7, with TRBD1 identical over 7 bases. J was trimmed by 1 base and V by 3 bases; bases with no gene match: 9. The CDR3 spans 15 residues. CDR1 and CDR2 from the germline V gene are DFQATT and SNEGSKA (reference sequence). CDR3 nucleotide sequence: TGCAGTGCTAGTCACCCCTACAGGGGTTCCTACGAGCAGTACTTC. This encodes CSASHPYRGSYEQYF.

The V and J genes are TRBV6-4 and TRBJ2-3, with 11 bases that match TRBD2. Germline V gene lookup returns CDR1 MRHNA and CDR2 SNTAGT. The CDR3 runs to 15 residues. V gave up 6 bases and J gave up 2 bases; unmatched junction bases: 4. The chain's CDR3 is CASRATSGNTDTQYF. As DNA, the CDR3 is TGTGCCAGCAGAGCGACTAGCGGGAACACAGATACGCAGTATTTT.

The chain carries TRBV7-8 and TRBJ2-1; D is possibly TRBD1 (6 bases). The V and J ends lost 2 bases and 3 bases respectively, with 14 bases between them. Per germline, CDR1 SGHVS and CDR2 FQNEAQ. The CDR3 consists of 16 residues. The CDR3 nucleotides read TGTGCCAGCAGCTTATCACAGGGACACTACTACAATGAGCAGTTCTTC. It is translated as CASSLSQGHYYNEQFF. Looking up the rest from reference TRBV7-8 and TRBJ2-1 gives the full variable domain: GAGVSQSPRYKVAKRGQDVALRCDPISGHVSLFWYQQALGQGPEFLTYFQNEAQLDKSGLPSDRFFAERPEGSVSTLKIQRTQQEDSAVYLCASSLSQGHYYNEQFFGPGTRLTVL.

Remarks on this clonotype: It may be a read error: a sequence one base away is much more abundant. This chain joins TRBV2 and TRBJ2-2, with 7 bases aligning to TRBD2. Germline assignment: CDR1 SNHLY and CDR2 FYNNEI. There are 14 residues in the CDR3. The CDR3 DNA follows: TGTGCCGGCAGTGAGGAAGCGGGAATCGGGGAGCTGTTTTTT. Translating gives CAGSEEAGIGELFF.

Ten or more counts support this clonotype. The chain carries TRBV24-1 and TRBJ2-3; D unclear. With 6 bases removed from V and 4 bases from J, the gap between germline ends came to 16 bases. The CDR3 length is 15 residues. Germline V CDR1 and CDR2: KGHDR, SFDVKD. The CDR3 loop reads CATSSLRTNADTQYF. CDR3 bases: TGTGCCACCAGTTCACTACGAACCAACGCAGATACGCAGTATTTT.

This clonotype was seen more than once but under ten times. The chain links TRBV5-1 to TRBJ2-3; the match to TRBD2 covers 11 bases. The germline CDR1 and CDR2 sequences are SGHRS and YFSETQ. The ends lost 4 bases at V and 0 bases at J; junction bases unmatched: 10. This CDR3 has 18 residues. The CDR3 bases are TGCGCCAGCAGCCCACCGGGACTAGCGGATTCTAGCACAGATACGCAGTATTTT. This gives the protein CASSPPGLADSSTDTQYF.

The chain joins TRBV14 to TRBJ2-1, with unresolved D. Trimming removed 0 bases from V and 8 bases from J, with 11 bases in between. Germline CDR1 is SGHDN and CDR2 is FVKESK. The CDR3 has 14 residues. The CDR3 nucleotides read TGTGCCAGCAGCCAAGAGACCATCAGTCATGAGCAGTTCTTC. Protein: CASSQETISHEQFF.

This clonotype turned up a few times. This sequence joins TRBV20-1 and TRBJ1-5; D unclear. V lost 1 base and J lost 0, with 4 bases in between. CDR3 length: 13 residues. CDR1 and CDR2 from the germline V gene are DFQATT and SNEGSKA (reference sequence). CDR3 in amino acids: CSARGTSNQPQHF. CDR3 DNA: TGCAGTGCTAGAGGGACTAGCAATCAGCCCCAGCATTTT.

This clonotype was seen at least ten times. The chain links TRBV20-1 to TRBJ2-2; 9 positions match TRBD2. The germline V gene has CDR1 DFQATT and CDR2 SNEGSKA (reference sequence). J was trimmed by 0 bases and V by 6 bases; bases with no gene match: 20. The CDR3 runs to 20 residues. CDR3 sequence (DNA): TGCAGTGCCCCCCTTTGGGGTTCTAGCGGGACCTCCCCGAACACCGGGGAGCTGTTTTTT. Its translation: CSAPLWGSSGTSPNTGELFF.

This chain links TRBV5-1 with TRBJ1-4; D is uncertain. The V gene lost 4 bases and the J gene lost 5 bases, with 9 bases spanning the gap. Germline-derived CDR1 and CDR2 are SGHRS and YFSETQ. The CDR3 is made up of 13 amino acids. The CDR3 DNA sequence: TGCGCCAGCAGCCTGGGTGGGAATGAAAAACTGTTTTTT. It yields the protein CASSLGGNEKLFF.

Here the CDR3 reads CASSRPGTGAREQYF. CDR3 coding DNA: TGTGCCAGCAGCCGTCCCGGGACAGGGGCTCGAGAGCAGTACTTC. The chain employs TRBV6-2 or TRBV6-3 and TRBJ2-7; 10 nucleotides line up with TRBD1. Germline CDR1 reads MNHEY; CDR2 reads SVGEGT. There are 15 residues in the CDR3. Trimming cost V 6 bases and J 7 bases; bases outside gene matches: 12.

This clonotype showed up just a few times. The V gene is TRBV20-1, the J gene TRBJ2-2, with 10 bases lining up with TRBD1. Germline lookup yields CDR1 DFQATT and CDR2 SNEGSKA (reference sequence). This CDR3 comprises 14 residues. The ends lost 6 bases at V and 4 bases at J; junction bases unmatched: 5. The CDR3 protein is CSAFDRGPTGELFF. In DNA form, the CDR3 reads TGCAGTGCCTTCGACAGGGGGCCCACCGGGGAGCTGTTTTTT.

The rearrangement links TRBV20-1 to TRBJ2-3; unclear D gene. V was shortened by 3 bases and J by 3 bases, with 13 bases between the two germline ends. CDR3 length equals 14 residues. Germline CDR1 is DFQATT and CDR2 is SNEGSKA (reference sequence). The CDR3 DNA sequence: TGCAGTGCTAGTGTCTTAGAGTGGACAGATACGCAGTATTTT. Protein: CSASVLEWTDTQYF.

The rearrangement links TRBV29-1 to TRBJ1-2; perhaps TRBD1 as D (5 bases). The germline CDR1 and CDR2 sequences are SQVTM and ANQGSEA. This CDR3 is 11 amino acids long. V was trimmed by 5 bases and J by 4 bases, leaving 8 bases between them. CDR3 sequence: CSVIDSYGYTF. The CDR3 nucleotides are TGCAGCGTTATTGACAGCTATGGCTACACCTTC. Full variable domain (rest looked up from reference TRBV29-1 and TRBJ1-2): SAVISQKPSRDICQRGTSLTIQCQVDSQVTMMFWYRQQPGQSLTLIATANQGSEATYESGFVIDKFPISRPNLTFSTLTVSNMSPEDSSIYLCSVIDSYGYTFGSGTRLTVV.

This clonotype was counted between two and nine times. The rearrangement joins TRBV11-2 to TRBJ2-3; 8 bases are a match to TRBD1. The CDR3 length is 15 residues. J was trimmed by 6 bases and V by 3 bases; bases with no gene match: 8. Per germline, CDR1 SGHAT and CDR2 FQNNGV. CDR3 coding DNA: TGTGCCAGCAGCTTTATTTCAGGGGGCGCGGATACGCAGTATTTT. Amino acids: CASSFISGGADTQYF.

The CDR3 is CAWTSSGETQYF. CDR3 nucleotides: TGTGCCTGGACCTCTTCCGGGGAGACCCAGTACTTC. The chain employs TRBV30 and TRBJ2-5; D is undetermined. The CDR3 spans 12 residues. Trimming took off 4 bases at V and 5 bases at J, with 11 bases between the two ends. Germline values: CDR1 GTSNPN, CDR2 SVGIG (reference sequence). The full variable domain, with the rest looked up from reference TRBV30 and TRBJ2-5, is SQTIHQWPATLVQPVGSPLSLECTVEGTSNPNLYWYRQAAGRGLQLLFYSVGIGQISSEVPQNLSASRPQDRQFILSSKKLLLSDSGFYLCAWTSSGETQYFGPGTRLLVL.

The sample holds a few counts of this clonotype. This chain joins TRBV6-1 and TRBJ1-2, with 8 bases identical to TRBD1. The CDR3 is 14 amino acids. The V and J ends lost 3 bases and 4 bases, in that order; junction bases with no gene match: 4. Germline values: CDR1 MNHNS, CDR2 SASEGT. The CDR3 DNA sequence: TGTGCCAGCAGTGAGCCGACAGGGGCCTATGGCTACACCTTC. Protein sequence: CASSEPTGAYGYTF.

The rearrangement joins TRBV29-1 to TRBJ2-1, with 11 bases fitting TRBD2. The V and J ends lost 6 bases and 3 bases, in that order; junction bases with no gene match: 4. The germline gives CDR1 SQVTM, CDR2 ANQGSEA. This CDR3 contains 14 residues. The CDR3 loop is CSVPGLAVYNEQFF. The DNA of the CDR3 is TGCAGCGTACCGGGACTAGCGGTCTACAATGAGCAGTTCTTC.

The CDR3 protein is CASSLEGFGTDTQYF. The DNA of the CDR3 is TGTGCCAGCAGCTTAGAGGGCTTCGGCACAGATACGCAGTATTTT. The J gene is TRBJ2-3, the V gene TRBV11-2, with unresolved D. V lost 0 bases, J lost 1 base, and 8 bases lay in between. CDR1 and CDR2 (germline): SGHAT, FQNNGV. This CDR3 region has 15 residues. The whole variable domain, remainder taken from reference TRBV11-2 and TRBJ2-3, is EAGVAQSPRYKIIEKRQSVAFWCNPISGHATLYWYQQILGQGPKLLIQFQNNGVVDDSQLPKDRFSAERLKGVDSTLKIQPAKLEDSAVYLCASSLEGFGTDTQYFGPGTRLTVL.